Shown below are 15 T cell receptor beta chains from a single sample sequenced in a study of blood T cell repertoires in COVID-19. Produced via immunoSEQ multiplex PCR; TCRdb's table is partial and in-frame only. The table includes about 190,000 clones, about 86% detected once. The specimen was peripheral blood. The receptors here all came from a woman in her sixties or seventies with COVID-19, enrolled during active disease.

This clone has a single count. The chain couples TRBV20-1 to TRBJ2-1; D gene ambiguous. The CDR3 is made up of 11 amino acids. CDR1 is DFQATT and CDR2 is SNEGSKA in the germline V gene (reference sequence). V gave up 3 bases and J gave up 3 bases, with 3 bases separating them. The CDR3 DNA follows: TGCAGTGCTAGTTACTACAATGAGCAGTTCTTC. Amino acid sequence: CSASYYNEQFF.

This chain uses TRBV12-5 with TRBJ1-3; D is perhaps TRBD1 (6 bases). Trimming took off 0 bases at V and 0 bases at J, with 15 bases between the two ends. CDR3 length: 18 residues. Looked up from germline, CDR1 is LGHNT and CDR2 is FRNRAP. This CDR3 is CASGLVRGGFYSGNTIYF. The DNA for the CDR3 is TGTGCTAGTGGTTTGGTAAGGGGGGGTTTCTACTCTGGAAACACCATATATTTT. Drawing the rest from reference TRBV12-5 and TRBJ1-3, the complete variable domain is DARVTQTPRHKVTEMGQEVTMRCQPILGHNTVFWYRQTMMQGLELLAYFRNRAPLDDSGMPKDRFSAEMPDATLATLKIQPSEPRDSAVYFCASGLVRGGFYSGNTIYFGEGSWLTVV.

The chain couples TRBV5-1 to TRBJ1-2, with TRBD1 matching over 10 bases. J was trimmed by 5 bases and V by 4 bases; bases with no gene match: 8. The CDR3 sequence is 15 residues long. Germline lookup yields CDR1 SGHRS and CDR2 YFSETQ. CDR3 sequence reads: CASSAGTGEGYGYTF. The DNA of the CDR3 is TGCGCCAGCAGCGCCGGGACAGGGGAGGGTTATGGCTACACCTTC.

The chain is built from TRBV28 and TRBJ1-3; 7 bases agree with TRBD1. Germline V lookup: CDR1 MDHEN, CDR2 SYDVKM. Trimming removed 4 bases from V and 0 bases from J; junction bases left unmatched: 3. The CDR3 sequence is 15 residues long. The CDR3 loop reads CASSSTGNSGNTIYF. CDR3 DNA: TGTGCCAGCAGTTCGACAGGGAACTCTGGAAACACCATATATTTT.

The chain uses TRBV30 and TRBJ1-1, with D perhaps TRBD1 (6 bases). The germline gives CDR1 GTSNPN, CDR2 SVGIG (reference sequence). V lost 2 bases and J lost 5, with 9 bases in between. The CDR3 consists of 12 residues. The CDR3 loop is CAWSPGDTEAFF. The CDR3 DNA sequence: TGTGCCTGGAGTCCAGGGGATACTGAAGCTTTCTTT.

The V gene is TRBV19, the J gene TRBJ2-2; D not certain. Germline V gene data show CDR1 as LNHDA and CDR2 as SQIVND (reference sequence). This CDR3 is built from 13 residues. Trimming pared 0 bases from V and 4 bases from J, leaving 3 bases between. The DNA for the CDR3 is TGTGCCAGTAGTATAGACAGCACCGGGGAGCTGTTTTTT. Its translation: CASSIDSTGELFF.

CDR3 DNA: TGCGCCAGCAGCGACGGCCAGGGGGGCTCCTACGAGCAGTACTTC. This translates into CASSDGQGGSYEQYF. The chain joins TRBV5-1 to TRBJ2-7; D may be TRBD1 (7 bases). Trimming took off 4 bases at V and 0 bases at J, with 14 bases between the two ends. Looked up from germline, CDR1 is SGHRS and CDR2 is YFSETQ. The CDR3 extends over 15 amino acids.

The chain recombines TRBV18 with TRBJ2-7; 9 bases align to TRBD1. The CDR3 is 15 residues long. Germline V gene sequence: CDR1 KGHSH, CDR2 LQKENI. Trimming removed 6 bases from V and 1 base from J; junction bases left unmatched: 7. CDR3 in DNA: TGTGCCAGCTCTCGGGACAGGGTCTATTCCTACGAGCAGTACTTC. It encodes CASSRDRVYSYEQYF.

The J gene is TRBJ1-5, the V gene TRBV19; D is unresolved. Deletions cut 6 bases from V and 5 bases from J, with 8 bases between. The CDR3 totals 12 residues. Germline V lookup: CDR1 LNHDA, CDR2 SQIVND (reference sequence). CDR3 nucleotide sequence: TGTGCCAGTAGGAGGCGGGATCAGCCCCAGCATTTT. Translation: CASRRRDQPQHF.

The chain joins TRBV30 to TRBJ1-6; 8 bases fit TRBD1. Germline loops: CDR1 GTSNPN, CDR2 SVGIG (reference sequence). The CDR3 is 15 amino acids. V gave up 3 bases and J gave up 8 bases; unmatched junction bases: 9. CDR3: CAWSLPGQDYSPLHF. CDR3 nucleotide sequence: TGTGCCTGGAGCCTCCCGGGACAGGACTATTCACCCCTCCACTTT.

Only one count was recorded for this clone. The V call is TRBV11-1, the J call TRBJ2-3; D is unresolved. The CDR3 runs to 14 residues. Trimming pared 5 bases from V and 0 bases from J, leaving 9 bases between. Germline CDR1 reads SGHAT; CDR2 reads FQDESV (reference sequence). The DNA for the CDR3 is TGTGCCAGCAGCGCCAGAACGAGCACAGATACGCAGTATTTT. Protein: CASSARTSTDTQYF.

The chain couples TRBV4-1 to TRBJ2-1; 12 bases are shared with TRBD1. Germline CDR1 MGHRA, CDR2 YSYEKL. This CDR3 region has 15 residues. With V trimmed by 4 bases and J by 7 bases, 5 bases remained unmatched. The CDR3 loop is CASSPGQGARNEQFF. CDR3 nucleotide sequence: TGCGCCAGCAGCCCGGGACAGGGGGCGAGGAATGAGCAGTTCTTC.

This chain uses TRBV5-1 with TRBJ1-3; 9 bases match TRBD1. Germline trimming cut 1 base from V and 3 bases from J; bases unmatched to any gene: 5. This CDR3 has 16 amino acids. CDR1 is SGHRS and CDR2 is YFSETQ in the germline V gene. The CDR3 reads CASSLSPGQGGNTIYF. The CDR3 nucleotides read TGCGCCAGCAGCTTGTCTCCGGGACAGGGTGGAAACACCATATATTTT.

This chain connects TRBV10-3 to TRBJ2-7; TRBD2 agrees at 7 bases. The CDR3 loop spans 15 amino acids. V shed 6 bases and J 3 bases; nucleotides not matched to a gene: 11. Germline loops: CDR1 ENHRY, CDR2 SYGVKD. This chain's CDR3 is CAIRGVGGSSYEQYF. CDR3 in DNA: TGTGCCATCAGGGGAGTTGGCGGGAGCAGCTACGAGCAGTACTTC.

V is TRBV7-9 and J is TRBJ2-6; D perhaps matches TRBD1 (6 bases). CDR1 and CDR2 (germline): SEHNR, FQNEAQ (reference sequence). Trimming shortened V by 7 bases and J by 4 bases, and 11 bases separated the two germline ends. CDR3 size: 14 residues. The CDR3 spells CASIRGSGANVLTF. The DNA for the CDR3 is TGTGCCAGCATCAGGGGTTCAGGGGCCAACGTCCTGACTTTC.